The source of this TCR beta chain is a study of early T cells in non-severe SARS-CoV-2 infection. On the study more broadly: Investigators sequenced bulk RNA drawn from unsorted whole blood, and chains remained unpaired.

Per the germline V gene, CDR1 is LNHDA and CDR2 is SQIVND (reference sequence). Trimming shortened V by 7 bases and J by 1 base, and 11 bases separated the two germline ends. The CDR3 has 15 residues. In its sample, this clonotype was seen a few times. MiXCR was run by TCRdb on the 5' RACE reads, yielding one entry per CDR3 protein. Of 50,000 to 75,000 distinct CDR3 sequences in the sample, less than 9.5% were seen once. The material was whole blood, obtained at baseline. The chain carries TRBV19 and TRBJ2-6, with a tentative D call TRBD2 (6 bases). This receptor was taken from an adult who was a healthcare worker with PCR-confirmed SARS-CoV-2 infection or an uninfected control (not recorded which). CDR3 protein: CASKGGESGANVLTF. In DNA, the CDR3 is TGTGCCAGTAAAGGCGGGGAATCTGGGGCCAACGTCCTGACTTTC.